The entry below gives a single TCR beta chain sequence along with its context. Its target antigen remains unknown. No quality values exist for individual bases; no much larger clone is one base distant. The data were obtained in a study of cytomegalovirus exposure and HLA in healthy donors (dated by TCRdb to about 2017). In terms of the full investigation: An earlier analysis of approximately 600 of the donors reported approximately 290 Gb of sequence data and more than 90 million unique TCR beta sequences from 150 million to 200 million T cells. Roughly 300 gigabases of sequencing data and about 92 million unique TCR sequences made up an early release that covered around 640 HLA-typed donors. Of the 398 genotyped donors, approximately 82% fell in the genetic ancestry cluster associated with self-reported Caucasian donors. The study aimed to test whether signatures of past pathogen exposure could be identified by cataloging public T cell receptors. The T cell repertoires of 550 to 850 subjects were profiled by immunosequencing and related to cytomegalovirus serostatus. In addition to the first cohort of hundreds of subjects, a separate validation cohort of about 120 different subjects was used. To predict cytomegalovirus infection status, the study combined high-throughput TCR immunosequencing, statistical association of individual TCRs with disease status, and machine learning. A later analysis re-analyzed previously published TCR beta repertoires from about 730 donors and added high-resolution HLA genotyping to study TCR occurrence patterns. Rather than drawing on any new phenotypic data, the later analysis identified candidate immune exposures from TCR beta sequences and the way those sequences occurred across donors. An earlier analysis of 587 of the donors used high-throughput TCR beta sequencing to judge whether each TCR beta V gene segment behaved as functional or pseudogenic. Alongside the repertoire data, information on donor age, sex, ethnicity and CMV serostatus was compiled. A later genetic analysis used genome-wide SNP genotypes for about 55% of the 666 donors, treating that subset as a discovery cohort. Every discovery cohort repertoire had been produced on one sequencing platform. Class I and class II HLA loci were covered by the typing at four-digit resolution. The number of donors typed differed by locus, with roughly 620-630 for A, B, C, DRB1 and DQB1, approximately 500 for DQA1, about 610 for DPA1, and around 430 for DPB1. Roughly five DR-DQ haplotypes were handled as single units for association and clustering, since linkage in the cohort was strong. Among 300 to 500 genotyped donors of the cohort, an average of approximately 220,000 unique TCR beta nucleotide sequences was sequenced per donor, of which 15% to 20% were non-productive.

Trimming costs V 5 bases and J 1 base, and their ends lie 17 bases apart. Measured from the cysteine to the phenylalanine, the CDR3 is 17 residues long. CDR3 DNA is the only sequence kept; it has 51 bases, read in frame from the first base. CDR1 and CDR2 are drawn from the germline V gene: MDHEN, SYDVKM. The full study reports these points: When HLA alleles, especially DR and DQ, strongly co-occurred, TCR associations were difficult to assign to individual alleles. Because the 87-base-pair reads could not distinguish some IMGT-functional V segments, including TRBV6-2 and TRBV6-3, those segments were excluded. HLA typing was unavailable for some donors at each locus, so association tests used only the typed subset. In vitro tests confirmed that a few of the cytomegalovirus-associated TCR beta chains recognize cytomegalovirus antigens. Some 15 rarely observed V segments, including chromosome 9 orphons, were excluded from the earlier analysis of 550 to 700 of the donors because counts were too low. Linkage disequilibrium might explain the correlated functional status among segregating V segments, but an unknown experimental factor could not be excluded. This cohort had only TCR beta chains sequenced, and the lack of alpha or paired-chain data limited which features could be detected. At a false discovery rate of 0.05, a later analysis linked about 17,000 TCR beta sequences to specific HLA alleles. According to a later analysis, most CMV-associated TCR beta chains appeared to be HLA-restricted, and the HLA associations seemed to be driven largely by CMV exposure. In a later analysis, several top co-occurrence clusters were reported to appear linked to parvovirus B19, influenza, CMV and Epstein-Barr virus. The classifier was reported to diagnose cytomegalovirus status with high specificity and sensitivity in both the original cohort and the validation cohort. A total of fewer than 200 TCR beta chains were listed by the study as associated with cytomegalovirus. A further reported finding was that TCR beta sequences accurately predicted the HLA-A and HLA-B alleles for most subjects in the first cohort. In a later genetic analysis, a missense DCLRE1C variant was associated with V-gene and J-gene trimming of TCR beta chains, and the association was replicated in an independent cohort. Sequencing depth was assumed to be roughly uniform across donors in the presence/absence analyses, though that assumption may not hold. Compared with the roughly 700-donor mean, donors in an Asian-associated ancestry cluster had fewer N-insertions in productive TCRs, according to a later genetic analysis. In a later analysis, HLA-associated TCR beta chains showed more clonal expansion and lower generation probabilities than non-associated chains that were equally common. The authors suggested that the approach could potentially be generalized to other disease states and immunological phenotypes. In an earlier analysis of around 500 of the donors, most TCR beta V segments appeared in productive rearrangements about 87% or about 30% of the time, broadly matching IMGT annotations. Most TCR sequences were seen in very few donors, while some public TCRs were found in many individuals. A cluster of highly shared sequence variants was judged likely to represent a technical artifact of the sequencing pipeline. In a later analysis, the rate of TCR association differed among HLA loci, with DRB1 alleles having the most associated TCRs and HLA-C alleles having the fewest. For the cohort, immune exposure information was limited to CMV serostatus.

Receptor amplification or capture employed the immunoSEQ multiplex PCR assay. The multiplex PCR relied on a mix of 60 forward primers for TCR Vbeta segments and 13 reverse primers for TCR Jbeta segments. The CDR3 region of rearranged TCR beta genes was amplified from genomic DNA with a multiplex PCR assay. Amplified TCR beta libraries were sequenced as 87-base-pair reads on the Illumina HiSeq System. Per the source publication's procedure: A later analysis tallied approximately 87 million unique TCR beta chains across the 550 to 850 repertoires, and about 10 million of those chains were shared by two or more donors. Raw reads were error-corrected and collapsed into unique sequences by a nearest-neighbor algorithm in which closely related sequences were merged to remove PCR and sequencing errors. Alignment of CDR3 sequences to IMGT reference sequences was used to assign V, D and J gene segments. For a sequence to be retained, a match of at least six nucleotides was required to both a V gene segment and a J gene segment. A rearrangement counted as productive if the CDR3 had no stop codons and remained in frame with V and J, and every other rearrangement counted as non-productive. CDR3 was defined according to IMGT convention as the region running from the second conserved V-encoded cysteine to the conserved J-encoded phenylalanine. Sequences without an unambiguous match to a single V gene segment were excluded from the earlier analysis of approximately 600 of the donors. An earlier analysis of just under 600 of the donors called V segments functional above 56.7% productive rearrangements and segregating when the between-donor standard deviation exceeded 5%. A statistical classification framework was built to diagnose cytomegalovirus status from the catalog of TCR beta chain sequences. In a later analysis, V and J genes were assigned by comparing TCR nucleotide sequences against IMGT/GENE-DB human TR gene sequences. The TCRdist pipeline was used in a later analysis to assign CDR3 sequences and most-parsimonious VDJ recombination scenarios. A later analysis defined each TCR beta chain by its CDR3 amino acid sequence plus V-gene family, and excluded reads lacking a unique V-gene family. To address suspected cross-contamination and a sequencing artifact, a later analysis removed around 600 highly shared, low-generation-probability nucleotide sequences. In a later analysis, a clonal expansion index for each public chain was calculated from normalized within-repertoire ranks of inferred template counts. A later analysis computed generation probabilities with a VDJ recombination model fitted to out-of-frame rearrangements, and checked the results against IGoR. In a later analysis, TCR-TCR, TCR-HLA and TCR-CMV co-occurrence was scored with hypergeometric tests, and a repertoire-size bias correction was applied to TCR pairs. False discovery rates were estimated in a later analysis by permuting HLA or CMV assignments 20 times. In a later analysis, co-occurring TCRs were grouped using DBSCAN, with TCRdist sequence similarity added in when clustering inside HLA-allele-positive subsets. For co-occurrence clustering, repertoires with fewer than 30,000 or more than 120,000 public chains were excluded, along with roughly 5 repertoires with anomalous nucleotide sharing. The clones in this table, taken by TCRdb from immuneACCESS, are in-frame only. Not every clone is retained; where verified, under half of the shortfall comes from an unresolved V gene, and the cause of the rest is unknown. D and trimming come from the DNA, and the V and J calls and clone size come from that table. The sample includes 150,000 to 200,000 clones, with roughly 74% observed a single time. The ten largest account for roughly an eighth of the sample.

The cohort was made up of approximately 670 healthy bone marrow donors. At the time of sampling, all cohort members were nominally healthy, though unrecorded immune exposures were likely present. The donor was CMV seropositive and was included in the group of 270 or so seropositive cohort members. A peripheral blood sample was collected from each donor, and TCR beta sequencing was performed on peripheral blood mononuclear cells. Genomic DNA was extracted from the blood cell samples with the Qiagen DNeasy Blood Extraction Kit. The chain uses TRBV28 and TRBJ1-4; TRBD1 is possibly the D segment (5 matching bases). This receptor was obtained from a woman in her twenties or thirties in good health and CMV-seropositive. Sequenced: PBMCs. The CDR3 amino acid sequence is: CASSPHPAGVTNEKLFF. The bases read TGTGCCAGCAGTCCACACCCCGCGGGGGTAACTAATGAAAAACTGTTTTTT.